These T cell receptor beta chains were read from a single sample in a study of shared clonotypes between healthy human individuals. Assay used: immunoSEQ multiplex PCR; TCRdb lists only in-frame clones, some missing. The sample shows 400,000 to 600,000 clones, approximately 95% of them seen only once. Sequenced: naive CD4+ T cells sorted from blood. All receptors derive from a woman between 25 and 40 years old in good health. The CDR3 runs from the conserved cysteine through the conserved F or W. The order of the fields is CDR3 length, J gene, V gene, D gene, clone size, CDR3 protein, CDR3 DNA. D genes are given only for firm matches. Expanded clones are given a class, and other clones once, few, many or no size at all.

12,TRBJ2-7,TRBV28,-,-,CATRTHGGEQYF,TGTGCCACCAGGACCCACGGAGGGGAGCAGTACTTC
15,TRBJ2-1,TRBV19,TRBD2,-,CASSPTGLAGGLQFF,TGTGCCAGTAGTCCCACGGGACTAGCGGGAGGTCTCCAGTTCTTC
17,TRBJ1-3,TRBV7-2,-,-,CASSYQLSPGAGNTIYF,TGTGCCAGCAGCTACCAACTCTCCCCCGGGGCTGGAAACACCATATATTTT
15,TRBJ2-7,TRBV4-1,-,-,CASSQDPGILSEQYF,TGCGCCAGCAGCCAAGATCCCGGCATTCTGAGCGAGCAGTACTTC
14,TRBJ2-7,TRBV19,TRBD1,-,CASSIGTEGYEQYF,TGTGCCAGTAGTATCGGGACAGAGGGCTACGAGCAGTACTTC
14,TRBJ1-2,TRBV6-5,TRBD1,-,CASSPDRGQQGYTF,TGTGCCAGCAGTCCCGACAGGGGGCAGCAGGGCTACACCTTC
13,TRBJ1-1,TRBV5-5,-,-,CASSLDPDTEAFF,TGTGCCAGCAGCTTGGACCCGGACACTGAAGCTTTCTTT
16,TRBJ1-5,TRBV30,-,-,CAWSVFDPASNQPQHF,TGTGCCTGGAGTGTCTTCGATCCGGCTTCGAATCAGCCCCAGCATTTT
15,TRBJ1-2,TRBV5-4,TRBD1,-,CASSEDREVHGGYTF,TGTGCCAGCAGCGAGGACAGGGAAGTTCATGGAGGCTACACCTTC
15,TRBJ2-1,TRBV5-1,TRBD2,-,CASSPLAGGNNEQFF,TGCGCCAGCAGCCCACTAGCGGGAGGTAACAATGAGCAGTTCTTC
16,TRBJ2-5,TRBV11-1,TRBD1,-,CASSRAGTGNQETQYF,TGTGCCAGCAGTCGCGCCGGGACAGGGAATCAAGAGACCCAGTACTTC
15,TRBJ1-4,TRBV7-9,TRBD1,-,CASSPPGQGAEKLFF,TGTGCCAGCAGCCCCCCGGGACAGGGGGCTGAAAAACTGTTTTTT
15,TRBJ2-3,TRBV7-7,TRBD2,-,CASSLLAGGSDTQYF,TGTGCCAGCAGCTTATTAGCGGGAGGCTCAGATACGCAGTATTTT
13,TRBJ2-7,TRBV6-1,-,-,CASISRAYAEQYF,TGTGCCAGCATTTCCAGAGCCTATGCCGAGCAGTACTTC
12,TRBJ2-7,TRBV28,-,-,CASRYRRHEQYF,TGTGCCAGCAGATACCGCAGGCACGAGCAGTACTTC
15,TRBJ2-7,TRBV7-8,-,-,CASSPVERWVLEQYF,TGTGCCAGCAGTCCCGTGGAGCGGTGGGTGCTCGAGCAGTACTTC
13,TRBJ2-7,TRBV6-6,-,-,CASSYEGGYEQYF,TGTGCCAGCAGTTACGAGGGGGGCTACGAGCAGTACTTC
15,TRBJ1-1,TRBV10-3,-,-,CAISDPTGSDTEAFF,TGTGCCATCAGTGACCCGACAGGTTCAGACACTGAAGCTTTCTTT
14,TRBJ2-7,TRBV6-1,-,-,CASSSRDFSYEQYF,TGTGCCAGCAGCTCGCGGGACTTCTCCTACGAGCAGTACTTC
16,TRBJ2-2,TRBV19,-,-,CASSGVAAPNTGELFF,TGTGCCAGTAGTGGGGTAGCGGCTCCTAACACCGGGGAGCTGTTTTTT
13,TRBJ2-7,TRBV10-1,TRBD2,-,CASRSQAGGEQYF,TGCGCCAGCAGATCGCAGGCCGGGGGGGAGCAGTACTTC
16,TRBJ2-1,TRBV6-6,TRBD2,-,CASSSTLAGGYNEQFF,TGTGCCAGCAGTTCCACTTTAGCGGGGGGCTACAATGAGCAGTTCTTC
15,TRBJ2-7,TRBV6-5,-,-,CASSYRGGGTYEQYF,TGTGCCAGCAGTTACCGGGGCGGAGGAACCTACGAGCAGTACTTC
12,TRBJ2-5,TRBV30,-,-,CAWREGKGTQYF,TGTGCCTGGAGGGAGGGAAAAGGGACCCAGTACTTC
13,TRBJ1-4,TRBV27,-,-,CASSLFSNEKLFF,TGTGCCAGCAGTTTATTCAGCAATGAAAAACTGTTTTTT
13,TRBJ1-2,TRBV16,-,-,CASSLLEKNGYTF,TGTGCCAGCAGCCTTTTGGAGAAGAATGGCTACACCTTC
14,TRBJ2-7,TRBV2,TRBD2,-,CASSGLAGPYEQYF,TGTGCCAGCAGTGGGCTAGCGGGACCCTACGAGCAGTACTTC
15,TRBJ2-1,TRBV7-8,TRBD2,-,CASTPGRDPYNEQFF,TGTGCCAGCACCCCAGGGAGGGACCCTTACAATGAGCAGTTCTTC
17,TRBJ1-4,TRBV28,-,once,CASSFTGVHLTNEKLFF,TGTGCCAGCAGTTTTACAGGCGTCCACCTAACTAATGAAAAACTGTTTTTT
15,TRBJ1-2,TRBV18,-,-,CASSPFSGVENGYTF,TGTGCCAGCTCACCATTTTCAGGGGTCGAGAATGGCTACACCTTC
14,TRBJ2-1,TRBV2,-,-,CASRDHRLVNEQFF,TGTGCCAGCAGAGACCACCGATTAGTCAATGAGCAGTTCTTC
16,TRBJ2-1,TRBV28,TRBD2,-,CASSPIAGGPADEQFF,TGTGCCAGCTCCCCTATTGCGGGAGGCCCCGCAGATGAGCAGTTCTTC
13,TRBJ2-3,TRBV10-2,-,-,CASWGGSTDTQYF,TGCGCCAGCTGGGGCGGGAGCACAGATACGCAGTATTTT
15,TRBJ2-1,TRBV9,-,-,CASSRTGPLQDEQFF,TGTGCCAGCAGCCGAACAGGGCCTCTCCAGGATGAGCAGTTCTTC
16,TRBJ2-5,TRBV19,TRBD2,-,CASSPGLAGEWETQYF,TGTGCCAGTAGTCCGGGACTAGCGGGAGAATGGGAGACCCAGTACTTC
14,TRBJ1-4,TRBV2,-,-,CASKISATNEKLFF,TGTGCCAGCAAGATAAGTGCAACTAATGAAAAACTGTTTTTT
14,TRBJ1-4,TRBV29-1,-,-,CSVRAGATNEKLFF,TGCAGCGTTCGCGCGGGGGCAACTAATGAAAAACTGTTTTTT
18,TRBJ2-2,TRBV6-1,-,-,CASSEALYNRIHTGELFF,TGTGCCAGCAGTGAAGCGCTGTACAATAGGATACACACCGGGGAGCTGTTTTTT
15,TRBJ2-7,TRBV27,-,-,CASSPRGLGTYEQYF,TGTGCCAGCAGTCCTAGGGGACTGGGAACCTACGAGCAGTACTTC
13,TRBJ2-1,TRBV7-9,-,-,CASGIAEFNEQFF,TGTGCCAGCGGAATAGCGGAGTTCAATGAGCAGTTCTTC
14,TRBJ2-7,TRBV6-5,TRBD1,-,CASRRDRADGEQYF,TGTGCCAGCAGGAGGGACAGGGCGGACGGCGAGCAGTACTTC
18,TRBJ1-1,TRBV15,-,-,CATSRDFWLPVGSTEAFF,TGTGCCACCAGCAGAGATTTCTGGCTACCTGTGGGAAGCACTGAAGCTTTCTTT
16,TRBJ1-4,TRBV7-8,-,-,CASSLGAGRGNEKLFF,TGTGCCAGCAGCTTAGGGGCGGGACGGGGTAATGAAAAACTGTTTTTT
13,TRBJ1-2,TRBV27,TRBD1,-,CASAGTGFSGYTF,TGTGCCAGCGCCGGGACAGGCTTTAGTGGCTACACCTTC
13,TRBJ1-5,TRBV5-4,-,-,CASSFDGSQPQHF,TGTGCCAGCAGCTTTGACGGGAGTCAGCCCCAGCATTTT
15,TRBJ2-2,TRBV19,-,-,CASSTPGQYTGELFF,TGTGCCAGTAGTACCCCGGGGCAGTACACCGGGGAGCTGTTTTTT
14,TRBJ1-3,TRBV6-6,-,-,CASSYSTVGNTIYF,TGTGCCAGCAGTTACTCGACAGTCGGAAACACCATATATTTT
14,TRBJ1-1,TRBV5-1,TRBD1,-,CASSLPGQAPEAFF,TGCGCCAGCAGCTTGCCCGGACAGGCTCCTGAAGCTTTCTTT
13,TRBJ2-7,TRBV7-6,TRBD1,-,CASSSGTENEQYF,TGTGCCAGCAGCTCCGGGACAGAAAACGAGCAGTACTTC
15,TRBJ2-5,TRBV21-1,-,-,CASNNSRTKSGTQYF,TGTGCCAGCAACAATAGTAGGACGAAATCTGGGACCCAGTACTTC
17,TRBJ2-2,TRBV4-1,TRBD2,-,CASSYSRLAPNTGELFF,TGCGCCAGCAGCTACTCCCGACTAGCTCCAAACACCGGGGAGCTGTTTTTT
13,TRBJ2-7,TRBV6-1,TRBD2,-,CASSSQLAGDRYF,TGTGCCAGCAGTTCTCAGCTAGCGGGAGATCGGTACTTC
16,TRBJ2-1,TRBV11-3,TRBD1,-,CASSPLGQVSYNEQFF,TGTGCCAGCAGCCCCCTGGGACAGGTCTCCTACAATGAGCAGTTCTTC
12,TRBJ1-4,TRBV18,-,-,CASSPTNEKLFF,TGTGCCAGCTCACCAACTAATGAAAAACTGTTTTTT
15,TRBJ1-2,TRBV5-1,TRBD1,-,CASSFSGGRDYGYTF,TGCGCCAGCAGCTTTTCAGGGGGTAGGGACTATGGCTACACCTTC
13,TRBJ2-3,TRBV7-2,-,-,CASSLAVHTSQYF,TGTGCCAGCAGCTTAGCAGTTCATACCTCGCAGTATTTT
16,TRBJ2-1,TRBV10-1,TRBD2,-,CASTERGPSSYNEQFF,TGCGCCAGCACCGAGCGGGGGCCGAGCTCCTACAATGAGCAGTTCTTC